One and the same sample provided the 28 T cell receptor beta chains below, sequenced in a study of multiple sclerosis patients with progressive multifocal leukoencephalopathy. Sequencing was performed with immunoSEQ multiplex PCR; in TCRdb, only in-frame clones are kept and a portion is missing. The repertoire holds 30,000 or so clones, with around 89% as singletons. The time point here: before natalizumab initiation. The specimen was PBMCs. These receptor sequences come from a human donor with multiple sclerosis.

V gene TRBV15 combines with J gene TRBJ1-5; D uncertain. This CDR3 has 14 amino acids. Germline V lookup: CDR1 LNHNV, CDR2 YYDKDF (reference sequence). V was cut by 5 bases and J by 4 bases, with 12 bases left in between. The CDR3 DNA is TGTGCCACCAGCTCCTGGGGTACTAATCAGCCCCAGCATTTT. Amino acid sequence: CATSSWGTNQPQHF. The full variable domain, with the rest looked up from reference TRBV15 and TRBJ1-5, is DAMVIQNPRYQVTQFGKPVTLSCSQTLNHNVMYWYQQKSSQAPKLLFHYYDKDFNNEADTPDNFQSRRPNTSFCFLDIRSPGLGDTAMYLCATSSWGTNQPQHFGDGTRLSIL.

CDR3: CATSSDPPWPGELFF. DNA for the CDR3: TGTGCCACCAGCAGTGATCCGCCGTGGCCCGGGGAGCTGTTTTTT. V gene TRBV15 combines with J gene TRBJ2-2, with D uncertain. CDR3 length equals 15 residues. Trimming took 3 bases from V and 6 from J, leaving 14 bases between them. From germline, CDR1 is LNHNV and CDR2 YYDKDF (reference sequence).

The J gene is TRBJ1-1, the V gene TRBV5-1; no clear D gene. This CDR3 region has 14 residues. With 1 base removed from V and 1 base from J, the gap between germline ends came to 8 bases. From germline, CDR1 is SGHRS and CDR2 YFSETQ. CDR3 DNA: TGCGCCAGCAGCTTGATTGCCGCGAACACTGAAGCTTTCTTT. Residues: CASSLIAANTEAFF.

The chain employs TRBV6-5 and TRBJ2-3; the match to TRBD2 covers 12 bases. Per germline, CDR1 MNHEY and CDR2 SVGAGI. The CDR3 extends over 16 amino acids. Trimming took 2 bases from V and 8 from J; bases not matched to a gene: 8. CDR3 coding DNA: TGTGCCAGCAGTTACGGTGCTAGCGGGAGGGGAGGTACGCAGTATTTT. This gives the protein CASSYGASGRGGTQYF.

This rearrangement joins TRBV18 to TRBJ2-5; D might be TRBD1 (6 bases). Trimming left V 3 bases short and J 5 bases short, with 16 bases between. The CDR3 runs to 15 residues. Per germline, CDR1 KGHSH and CDR2 LQKENI. The CDR3: CASSPLDSRGETQYF. The CDR3 region has the DNA TGTGCCAGCTCACCCCTGGACAGCCGAGGGGAGACCCAGTACTTC.

The chain recombines TRBV19 with TRBJ2-1; TRBD2 agrees at 7 bases. The germline V gene has CDR1 LNHDA and CDR2 SQIVND (reference sequence). After removal of 7 bases from V and 3 bases from J, the junction contained 3 bases not matched to a gene. The CDR3 extends over 13 amino acids. CDR3 loop: CASTPGGYNEQFF. Here the CDR3 DNA reads TGTGCCAGTACACCGGGAGGCTACAATGAGCAGTTCTTC.

V is TRBV5-4 and J is TRBJ1-4; 11 nucleotides agree with TRBD1. This CDR3 has 17 amino acids. The junction had 13 bases not matched to a gene; V was cut back by 4 bases and J by 8 bases. Germline CDR1 SGHNT, CDR2 YYREEE (reference sequence). The CDR3 coding sequence is TGTGCCAGCAGCCGGACAGGGGGCGAGAGGTCTGGGGAAAAACTGTTTTTT. Translating gives CASSRTGGERSGEKLFF. Filled out from reference TRBV5-4 and TRBJ1-4, the complete variable domain reads ETGVTQSPTHLIKTRGQQVTLRCSSQSGHNTVSWYQQALGQGPQFIFQYYREEENGRGNFPPRFSGLQFPNYSSELNVNALELDDSALYLCASSRTGGERSGEKLFFGSGTQLSVL.

This chain links TRBV27 with TRBJ2-5; D is unresolved. The J call is in doubt because the DNA end fits TRBJ2-7 better. Looked up from germline, CDR1 is MNHEY and CDR2 is SMNVEV (reference sequence). The CDR3 is made up of 14 amino acids. The CDR3 protein is CASSLSRNTREQYF. The DNA of the CDR3 is TGTGCCAGCAGTTTGTCTAGAAATACCCGCGAGCAGTACTTC.

This clone was observed a single time. This rearrangement joins TRBV28 to TRBJ2-7; D is perhaps TRBD1 (6 bases). The CDR3 spans 16 residues. V lost 6 bases, J lost 6 bases, and 24 bases lay in between. Germline V lookup: CDR1 MDHEN, CDR2 SYDVKM. The CDR3 region is CASRHPPGTLRGEQYF. CDR3 bases: TGTGCCAGCAGACACCCTCCCGGGACATTACGGGGCGAGCAGTACTTC.

V is TRBV11-2 and J is TRBJ2-1, with D perhaps given as TRBD1 or TRBD2 (5 bases each). The CDR3 totals 15 residues. The ends were cut back, 0 bases at V and 3 bases at J, with 9 bases in the middle. The germline V gene encodes CDR1 SGHAT and CDR2 FQNNGV. In DNA form, the CDR3 reads TGTGCCAGCAGCTTAGAGGGGGTGGGCTACAATGAGCAGTTCTTC. Translation gives CASSLEGVGYNEQFF.

The rearrangement joins TRBV19 to TRBJ1-1, with D possibly being TRBD1 (5 bases). V was shortened by 3 bases and J by 3 bases, with 14 bases between the two germline ends. The CDR3 loop spans 15 amino acids. Germline V lookup: CDR1 LNHDA, CDR2 SQIVND (reference sequence). DNA for the CDR3: TGTGCCAGTAGTATTTCGGAGGGACCGCACACTGAAGCTTTCTTT. Translation: CASSISEGPHTEAFF.

This clone was counted once. This chain links TRBV19 with TRBJ2-7; TRBD1 matches at 9 bases. Germline-derived CDR1 and CDR2 are LNHDA and SQIVND (reference sequence). J lost 3 bases, V lost 4 bases, and 4 bases had no gene match. This CDR3 is 14 amino acids long. The CDR3 here is CASSTGTGNYEQYF. Written as DNA, the CDR3 is TGTGCCAGTAGTACCGGGACAGGGAACTACGAGCAGTACTTC.

This clone was recorded only once. This chain connects TRBV6-1 to TRBJ1-5; 7 bases are a match to TRBD1. Germline-derived CDR1 and CDR2 are MNHNS and SASEGT. Trimming took 1 base from V and 5 from J; bases not matched to a gene: 5. The CDR3 spans 15 residues. CDR3 DNA: TGTGCCAGCAGTGAAGGTTACACAGGGGATCAGCCCCAGCATTTT. Translation: CASSEGYTGDQPQHF.

J is TRBJ2-7 and V is TRBV25-1; 9 positions agree with TRBD2. J lost 3 bases, V lost 1 base, and 1 base had no gene match. Germline V gene data show CDR1 as MGHDK and CDR2 as SYGVNS. The CDR3 sequence is 14 residues long. CDR3 nucleotide sequence: TGTGCCAGCAGTGAATTTAGCGGGAGCTACGAGCAGTACTTC. Protein product: CASSEFSGSYEQYF.

The V gene is TRBV30, the J gene TRBJ2-1; 7 bases agree with TRBD2. The CDR3 sequence is 21 residues long. Germline V gene lookup returns CDR1 GTSNPN and CDR2 SVGIG (reference sequence). V lost 7 bases to trimming and J lost 4 bases; unmatched junction nucleotides: 31. The CDR3 coding sequence is TGTGCCTCCCGGAGTTTGTATTCCCGGGGACTACGCCGATCGCAATACAATGAGCAGTTCTTC. This encodes CASRSLYSRGLRRSQYNEQFF.

Only a few counts were recorded for this clone. The rearrangement joins TRBV19 to TRBJ2-1; 11 bases align to TRBD2. The CDR3 extends over 16 amino acids. The germline CDR1 and CDR2 sequences are LNHDA and SQIVND (reference sequence). V gave up 2 bases and J gave up 9 bases; unmatched junction bases: 9. The CDR3 region has the DNA TGTGCCAGTAGTATATTCTCGACTAGCGGGACCGGTGAGCAGTTCTTC. Its translation: CASSIFSTSGTGEQFF.

The CDR3 DNA is TGTGCCAGCAGCCCCCGCGGCAGGGGGGACGGAAACACCATATATTTT. Encoded protein: CASSPRGRGDGNTIYF. The V call is TRBV5-8, the J call TRBJ1-3; TRBD1 matches 7 bases. The CDR3 loop spans 16 amino acids. Germline trimming cut 4 bases from V and 4 bases from J; bases unmatched to any gene: 11. The germline gives CDR1 SGHTS, CDR2 YDEGEE.

This rearrangement joins TRBV11-1 to TRBJ2-1; 8 nucleotides agree with TRBD2. Trimming took 5 bases from V and 0 from J; bases not matched to a gene: 6. Germline V gene data show CDR1 as SGHAT and CDR2 as FQDESV (reference sequence). The CDR3 covers 16 residues. The CDR3: CASSAVGTSSYNEQFF. The CDR3 nucleotides are TGTGCCAGCAGCGCAGTAGGGACTAGCTCCTACAATGAGCAGTTCTTC.

This sequence joins TRBV18 and TRBJ1-2; D gene ambiguous. The germline V gene encodes CDR1 KGHSH and CDR2 LQKENI. The CDR3 has 12 residues. Deletions cut 6 bases from V and 8 bases from J, with 13 bases between. The CDR3 coding sequence is TGTGCCAGCTCCCGGGTGAGAGAAGGCTACACCTTC. Protein: CASSRVREGYTF.

This clone was seen just once. This chain uses TRBV28 with TRBJ2-5; D unclear. Germline V CDR1 and CDR2: MDHEN, SYDVKM. The V end lost 2 bases, the J end lost 13 bases, and 11 bases lay between the germline ends. The CDR3 has 11 amino acids. The CDR3 coding sequence is TGTGCCAGCAGTTTACATGGGAAGACGTACTTC. It codes for CASSLHGKTYF.

In this sample, this clone turned up once. J is TRBJ2-1 and V is TRBV4-3; D is perhaps TRBD1 or TRBD2 (5 bases each). V lost 2 bases and J lost 7, with 12 bases in between. Looked up from germline, CDR1 is LGHNA and CDR2 is YSLEER. This CDR3 contains 14 residues. The CDR3 nucleotides are TGCGCCAGCAGCCAACGGGGAAAGGGGAATGAGCAGTTCTTC. This gives the protein CASSQRGKGNEQFF.

The CDR3 is CASSLDGGRAEAFF. The CDR3 nucleotides are TGTGCCAGCAGCTTAGATGGGGGGAGAGCTGAAGCTTTCTTT. This rearrangement joins TRBV7-2 to TRBJ1-1; a weak D match, TRBD1 (5 bases). V shed 1 base and J shed 6 bases, with 12 bases lying between them. The CDR3 is 14 amino acids. Germline CDR1 is SGHTA and CDR2 is FQGNSA. Drawing the rest from reference TRBV7-2 and TRBJ1-1, the complete variable domain is GAGVSQSPSNKVTEKGKDVELRCDPISGHTALYWYRQSLGQGLEFLIYFQGNSAPDKSGLPSDRFSAERTGGSVSTLTIQRTQQEDSAVYLCASSLDGGRAEAFFGQGTRLTVV.

The chain employs TRBV27 and TRBJ2-7, with D hard to call. Germline CDR1 and CDR2: MNHEY and SMNVEV (reference sequence). This CDR3 contains 10 residues. Trimming took 7 bases from V and 4 from J, leaving 5 bases between them. The chain's CDR3 is CASNVYEQYF. The CDR3 nucleotides are TGTGCCAGCAACGTTTACGAGCAGTACTTC.

The chain joins TRBV19 to TRBJ2-7, with 10 nucleotides matching TRBD2. Losses at the gene ends were 1 base for V and 2 bases for J; bases not matched to a gene: 5. The CDR3 runs to 16 residues. Looked up from germline, CDR1 is LNHDA and CDR2 is SQIVND (reference sequence). As DNA, the CDR3 is TGTGCCAGTAGTATAGGGCTAGCGGGAGTTCCCTACGAGCAGTACTTC. Its translation is CASSIGLAGVPYEQYF. Looking up the rest from reference TRBV19 and TRBJ2-7 gives the full variable domain: DGGITQSPKYLFRKEGQNVTLSCEQNLNHDAMYWYRQDPGQGLRLIYYSQIVNDFQKGDIAEGYSVSREKKESFPLTVTSAQKNPTAFYLCASSIGLAGVPYEQYFGPGTRLTVT.

The genes are TRBV27 and TRBJ2-2, with 10 bases fitting TRBD2. The CDR3 is 16 amino acids. Germline CDR1 MNHEY, CDR2 SMNVEV (reference sequence). V gave up 2 bases and J gave up 6 bases; unmatched junction bases: 6. The CDR3 spells CASSLMSSGRSGELFF. The DNA of the CDR3 is TGTGCCAGCAGTTTAATGAGTAGCGGGAGGTCCGGGGAGCTGTTTTTT.

This chain uses TRBV19 with TRBJ1-2; D unclear. CDR1 LNHDA and CDR2 SQIVND come from the germline V gene (reference sequence). Trimming removed 1 base from V and 9 bases from J, with 6 bases in between. This CDR3 is built from 11 residues. This CDR3 reads CASSIVARYTF. Written as DNA, the CDR3 is TGTGCCAGTAGTATAGTAGCGCGCTACACCTTC.

Only a few counts were recorded for this clone. The chain combines TRBV19 with TRBJ2-7; 16 positions match TRBD2. The CDR3 is 16 residues long. V lost 6 bases, J lost 3 bases, and 5 bases stayed unmatched. Germline V gives CDR1 LNHDA, CDR2 SQIVND (reference sequence). The CDR3 DNA sequence: TGTGCCAGTAGCGGGACTAGCGGGAGGGCATTCTACGAGCAGTACTTC. Translating it yields CASSGTSGRAFYEQYF.

CDR3 residues: CASSIGAGGWSYEQYF. The CDR3 DNA is TGTGCCAGTAGTATAGGGGCCGGAGGTTGGTCCTACGAGCAGTACTTC. The chain carries TRBV19 and TRBJ2-7; D possibly corresponds to TRBD2 (5 bases). There are 16 residues in the CDR3. The germline V and J ends were trimmed by 1 base and 1 base, with 14 bases remaining between them. Germline CDR1 and CDR2: LNHDA and SQIVND (reference sequence).